This T cell receptor beta chain was documented in a study of blood T cell repertoires in COVID-19. Study-level information: The study drew acute and convalescent COVID-19 samples from the United States, Italy and Spain.

Assay: immunoSEQ multiplex PCR; the TCRdb copy retains only in-frame clones and omits some. The data hold some 150,000 clones, with around 75% observed a single time. This clone has only a few counts. Germline CDR1 reads SNHLY; CDR2 reads FYNNEI. This CDR3 spans 11 amino acids. Trimming stripped 4 bases from V and 5 bases from J, with 6 bases between. The sequencing sample was made of peripheral blood. This TCR derives from a woman in her seventies with COVID-19, enrolled during active disease. V and J are TRBV2 and TRBJ2-7; D gene uncertain. The CDR3 DNA reads as TGTGCCAGCAGTGTCCTCCACGAGCAGTACTTC. Encoded protein: CASSVLHEQYF.